This TCR beta chain emerged from a study of cytomegalovirus exposure and HLA in healthy donors (dated by TCRdb to 2016 to 2017). About the study as a whole: In an earlier analysis of under 750 of the donors, approximately 300 Gb of sequence data and 100 million or so unique TCR beta sequences from about 180 million T cells were reported. A later analysis re-examined previously published TCR beta repertoires from more than 600 donors and added high-resolution HLA genotyping to investigate patterns of TCR occurrence. The later analysis used no new phenotypic data to find candidate immune exposures, relying instead on TCR beta sequences and their occurrence across donors. Among the roughly 430 genotyped donors, about 85% belonged to the genetic ancestry cluster associated with self-reported Caucasian donors. The aim of the study was to test whether cataloging public T cell receptors could identify signatures of past pathogen exposure. Typing coverage differed by locus: A, B, C, DRB1 and DQB1 were typed in roughly 620-630 donors, DQA1 in about 560, DPA1 in around 600, and DPB1 in just under 490. HLA typing included class I and class II loci at four-digit resolution. Every repertoire in the discovery cohort had been generated on one and the same sequencing platform. Approximately 330 gigabases of sequencing data and around 80 million unique TCR sequences made up an early release that covered several hundred HLA-typed donors. Because of strong linkage in the cohort, roughly five DR-DQ haplotypes were treated as single units for association and clustering. In a later genetic analysis, genome-wide SNP genotypes for about 55% of the roughly 700 donors were used, and that subset was treated as a discovery cohort. Donor age, sex, ethnicity and CMV serostatus were collected together with the repertoire data. On average, 235,054 unique TCR beta nucleotide sequences were sequenced per donor among 398 genotyped donors of the cohort, with approximately 18% of those sequences being non-productive. To decide whether each TCR beta V gene segment behaved as functional or pseudogenic, an earlier analysis of approximately 620 of the donors relied on high-throughput TCR beta sequencing. The T cell repertoires of around 670 subjects were profiled by immunosequencing and related to cytomegalovirus serostatus. The study combined high-throughput TCR immunosequencing, statistical association of individual TCRs with disease status, and machine learning to predict cytomegalovirus infection status. Along with the roughly 610-subject first cohort, a separate validation cohort of over a hundred different subjects was used. What the authors observed across the whole study: A further reported finding was that TCR beta sequences accurately predicted the HLA-A and HLA-B alleles for most subjects in the first cohort. The classifier was reported to diagnose cytomegalovirus status with high specificity and sensitivity in both the original and validation cohorts. Assigning TCR associations to individual alleles was difficult when HLA alleles, especially DR and DQ, strongly co-occurred. In a later genetic analysis, fewer N-insertions in productive TCRs were reported among donors in an Asian-associated ancestry cluster than the roughly 700-donor mean. An association between a missense DCLRE1C variant and V-gene and J-gene trimming of TCR beta chains was found in a later genetic analysis and replicated in an independent cohort. This cohort had only TCR beta chains sequenced, and the lack of alpha or paired-chain data limited which features could be detected. For the cohort, immune exposure information was limited to CMV serostatus. According to a later analysis, TCR association rates differed among HLA loci, with DRB1 alleles showing the most associated TCRs and HLA-C alleles showing the fewest. Across donors, most TCR sequences were observed very rarely, whereas some public TCRs were present in many individuals. Compared with equally common non-associated chains, HLA-associated TCR beta chains in a later analysis were more clonally expanded and had lower generation probabilities. It was suggested by the authors that the approach could potentially be generalized to other disease states and immunological phenotypes. In an earlier analysis of a few hundred of the donors, most TCR beta V segments were observed in productive rearrangements about 87% or about 30% of the time, broadly matching IMGT annotations. HLA typing was unavailable for some donors at each locus, so association tests used only the typed subset. The presence/absence analyses assumed that sequencing depth was roughly uniform across donors, and that assumption may not be true. A group of highly shared sequence variants was considered likely to be a technical artifact of the sequencing pipeline. Linkage disequilibrium might explain the correlated functional status among segregating V segments, but an unknown experimental factor could not be ruled out. In a later analysis, most CMV-associated TCR beta chains were found to appear HLA-restricted, with HLA associations seemingly driven largely by CMV exposure. In vitro tests confirmed that a few of the cytomegalovirus-associated TCR beta chains recognize cytomegalovirus antigens. In a later analysis, several top co-occurrence clusters were reported to appear linked to parvovirus B19, influenza, CMV and Epstein-Barr virus. The study listed approximately 150 TCR beta chains as associated with cytomegalovirus. The earlier analysis of around 600 of the donors excluded approximately 15 rarely observed V segments, including chromosome 9 orphons, because counts were too low. A later analysis associated about 16,000 TCR beta sequences with specific HLA alleles at a false discovery rate of 0.05.

The cohort was made up of 666 healthy bone marrow donors. All cohort members were sampled while nominally healthy, although unrecorded immune exposures were likely present. The donor tested CMV seropositive, placing the donor among the 289 seropositive members of the cohort. Every donor gave a peripheral blood sample, and the peripheral blood mononuclear cells from that sample were used for TCR beta sequencing. Genomic DNA extraction from the blood cell samples was performed with the Qiagen DNeasy Blood Extraction Kit. A word on this clone: The antigen this receptor binds is unknown.

Library preparation used the immunoSEQ multiplex PCR assay. A mixture of 60 forward primers for TCR Vbeta segments and 13 reverse primers for TCR Jbeta segments was used in the multiplex PCR. The CDR3 region of rearranged TCR beta genes was amplified from genomic DNA by a multiplex PCR assay. On the Illumina HiSeq System, the amplified TCR beta libraries were sequenced as 87-base-pair reads. The original methods were these. A later analysis counted about 80 million unique TCR beta chains across the 670 or so repertoires, and 10 million to 12 million of these chains were shared by at least two donors. Raw reads were error-corrected and collapsed into unique sequences by a nearest-neighbor algorithm in which closely related sequences were merged to remove PCR and sequencing errors. Alignment of CDR3 sequences to IMGT reference sequences was used to assign V, D and J gene segments. For a sequence to be retained, a match of at least six nucleotides was required to both a V gene segment and a J gene segment. Rearrangements were classified as productive when the CDR3 lacked stop codons and remained in frame with V and J, and all other rearrangements were classified as non-productive. CDR3 was defined according to IMGT convention as the region running from the second conserved V-encoded cysteine to the conserved J-encoded phenylalanine. The earlier analysis of 587 of the donors excluded sequences that lacked an unambiguous match to a single V gene segment. An earlier analysis of 587 of the donors called V segments functional above 56.7% productive rearrangements and segregating when the between-donor standard deviation exceeded 5%. A statistical classification framework was built for diagnosing cytomegalovirus status from the catalog of TCR beta chain sequences. V and J gene assignment, in a later analysis, came from comparing TCR nucleotide sequences with IMGT/GENE-DB human TR gene sequences. A later analysis assigned CDR3 sequences and most-parsimonious VDJ recombination scenarios with the TCRdist pipeline. In a later analysis, each TCR beta chain was defined by its CDR3 amino acid sequence together with its V-gene family, and reads lacking a unique V-gene family were excluded. To address suspected cross-contamination and a sequencing artifact, a later analysis removed approximately 600 highly shared, low-generation-probability nucleotide sequences. For each public chain, a later analysis derived a clonal expansion index from normalized ranks of inferred template counts within each repertoire. In a later analysis, generation probabilities were computed with a VDJ recombination model fitted to out-of-frame rearrangements, and the resulting probabilities were checked against IGoR. In a later analysis, TCR-TCR, TCR-HLA and TCR-CMV co-occurrence was scored with hypergeometric tests, and a repertoire-size bias correction was applied to TCR pairs. In a later analysis, false discovery rates were estimated by permuting HLA or CMV assignments 20 times. In a later analysis, co-occurring TCRs were grouped using DBSCAN, with TCRdist sequence similarity added in when clustering inside HLA-allele-positive subsets. Repertoires with fewer than 30,000 or more than 120,000 public chains were left out of co-occurrence clustering, as were a handful of repertoires with anomalous nucleotide sharing. TCRdb obtained this table from immuneACCESS and retained in-frame rearrangements with V and J assigned. These tables miss some clones; where compared with another copy, unresolved V genes account for less than half of the shortfall, and the remainder is unexplained. V and J calls and clone size come straight from that table; D and trimming were deduced from the DNA. This sample's table carries more than 55,000 clones. Around 5% of the sample comes from the top ten.

This clonotype was obtained from a woman aged 40 to 55 in good health and CMV-seropositive. The material sequenced was PBMCs.

The CDR3 corresponds to CASSVDSGGQPQHF. The DNA is TGTGCCAGCAGCGTGGACAGCGGGGGTCAGCCCCAGCATTTT. This chain joins TRBV2 to TRBJ1-5; the D gene is possibly TRBD1, with 6 bases matching. CDR1 is given as SNHLY and CDR2 as FYNNEI, both from the germline V gene. The V end loses 6 bases and the J end loses 6 bases, and a stretch of 15 bases separates them. The CDR3 measures 14 amino acids from cysteine to phenylalanine. The only DNA kept is the CDR3, 42 bases in frame from the first base. Where the CDR3 stops, the reference TRBV2 and TRBJ1-5 genes take over; the full variable domain is EPEVTQTPSHQVTQMGQEVILRCVPISNHLYFYWYRQILGQKVEFLVSFYNNEISEKSEIFDDQFSVERPDGSNFTLKIRSTKLEDSAMYFCASSVDSGGQPQHFGDGTRLSIL.